A selection of T cell receptor beta chains follows, all from one sample in a study of cytomegalovirus exposure and HLA in healthy donors. Here immunoSEQ multiplex PCR was the method, and the copy in TCRdb shows in-frame clones only, minus some. The sample shows approximately 140,000 clones, around 88% of them seen only once. The sequencing sample was made of PBMCs. These receptors were obtained from a young woman in good health and CMV-seropositive. Both conserved end residues are part of each CDR3. A D gene is named only where the DNA matches it firmly. Clone size is shown for a subset of rows, as once, few, many or a class of expanded clone.

V gene	clone size	D gene	J gene	CDR3 DNA	CDR3 protein
TRBV5-6	few	NA	TRBJ1-3	TGTGCCAGCAGCCCCCCGATTGGCCGAGGAAACACCATATATTTT	CASSPPIGRGNTIYF
TRBV6-1	few	NA	TRBJ2-7	TGTGCCAGCAGTGAGCAGTTCTCCTACGAGCAGTACTTC	CASSEQFSYEQYF
TRBV6-1	NA	NA	TRBJ1-6	TGTGCCAGCAGTGTGGAAAGGGGCGTTCGGGCACCCCTCCACTTT	CASSVERGVRAPLHF
TRBV14	NA	NA	TRBJ2-1	TGTGCCAGCAGCCATTGGGGGGGGCAATCCTACAATGAGCAGTTCTTC	CASSHWGGQSYNEQFF
TRBV7-8	NA	TRBD1	TRBJ2-1	TGTGCCAGCAGCTTGTCATCGCCGGGACAGGGGAGGAATGAGCAGTTCTTC	CASSLSSPGQGRNEQFF
TRBV11-2	NA	TRBD1	TRBJ2-7	TGTGCCAGCACCCCCCTGGGACAGGGGGAAAGCGAGCAGTACTTC	CASTPLGQGESEQYF
TRBV7-6	NA	NA	TRBJ1-1	TGTGCCTCCGGGCAGGGCATGAACACTGAAGCTTTCTTT	CASGQGMNTEAFF
TRBV5-4	once	NA	TRBJ1-2	TGTGCCAGCAGCTCCTCGGGGGGGCGCGACTATGGCTACACCTTC	CASSSSGGRDYGYTF
TRBV5-5	once	NA	TRBJ1-5	TGTGCCAGCAGCTTGGGCCCCATCTCCGGGGATAAACTTTTT	CASSLGPISGDKLF
TRBV6-1	NA	TRBD2	TRBJ2-7	TGTGCCAGCACCGGGACTAGCGGGAGGGCCTACGAGCAGTACTTC	CASTGTSGRAYEQYF
TRBV5-6	NA	NA	TRBJ1-5	TGTGCCAGCAGCTTCCAGAGCAATCAGCCCCAGCATTTT	CASSFQSNQPQHF
TRBV5-4	NA	TRBD2	TRBJ2-7	TGTGCCAGCAGCTTTGGGTGGACTAGCGGGGGGAGGGAGGACTACGAGCAGTACTTC	CASSFGWTSGGREDYEQYF
TRBV29-1	NA	NA	TRBJ2-7	TGCAGCGTTGAAGGGGCAGGGGGGTACGAGCAGTACTTC	CSVEGAGGYEQYF
TRBV9	NA	NA	TRBJ2-7	TGTGCCAGCAGCCGTACAGCCCTCTCCTACGAGCAGTACTTC	CASSRTALSYEQYF
TRBV5-3	once	TRBD1	TRBJ2-3	TGTGCCAGAAGCTTGTTGGACAGGGGGGAAGATACGCAGTATTTT	CARSLLDRGEDTQYF
TRBV29-1	NA	TRBD1	TRBJ1-1	TGCAGCGTGACGCCACAGGGGGCGGACACTGAAGCTTTCTTT	CSVTPQGADTEAFF
TRBV5-1	NA	TRBD2	TRBJ2-1	TGCGCCAGCAGCTTAACTAGCGGGGGGAAATACAATGAGCAGTTCTTC	CASSLTSGGKYNEQFF
TRBV9	NA	NA	TRBJ1-1	TGTGCCAGCAGCGTGGTCCCGGAGACTGAAGCTTTCTTT	CASSVVPETEAFF
TRBV5-1	NA	TRBD2	TRBJ2-7	TGCGCCAGCAGCATACCGGGACTAGCGAACGAGCAGTACTTC	CASSIPGLANEQYF
TRBV5-1	once	TRBD1	TRBJ1-5	TGCGCCAGCAGCACCGGACAGGGTCGCAATCAGCCCCAGCATTTT	CASSTGQGRNQPQHF
TRBV2	NA	NA	TRBJ1-3	TGTGCCAGCAGGACAGACTCTGGAAACACCATATATTTT	CASRTDSGNTIYF
TRBV18	NA	NA	TRBJ2-1	TGTGCCAGCTCACCACCTTTAGGGCAGGGGCCCGGAAGCTCCTACAATGAGCAGTTCTTC	CASSPPLGQGPGSSYNEQFF
TRBV7-9	NA	TRBD2	TRBJ2-7	TGTGCCAGCAGCTTAGTGCGCGGGGGGGGAACCTACGAGCAGTACTTC	CASSLVRGGGTYEQYF
TRBV11-3	NA	NA	TRBJ1-3	TGTGCCAGCAGCTTAAGTCCAGTGGACACCATATATTTT	CASSLSPVDTIYF
TRBV15	NA	NA	TRBJ1-1	TGTGCCACCAGCAGAGATCTAAGAAGCGGCGGGGAAGCTTTCTTT	CATSRDLRSGGEAFF